This T cell receptor beta chain was identified during a study of T cells in Graves' hyperthyroidism and ophthalmopathy. The wider study: Peripheral blood was drawn at first diagnosis, prior to all treatment. The study, taken as a whole, reports: Ophthalmopathy and stable hyperthyroidism were separated by a 13 V-J model.

Researchers took RNA transcripts and amplified the TCR beta CDR3 regions from them. Primed by the HTBI set, a first-round RT-PCR was run on the TCR CDR3. Each CDR3 protein is one row after TCRdb ran MiXCR on the multiplex PCR reads. The sample consists of fewer than 400,000 distinct CDR3 sequences, more than 20% of them appearing once. This clonotype turned up a few times. Antigen: not known. A lack of ophthalmopathy progression within 18 months defined stable Graves' hyperthyroidism. On the basis of clinical symptoms, serum thyroxine and TRAb, thyroid ultrasound and orbital computed tomography, diagnoses were made. This sequence originates from a middle-aged man with Graves' hyperthyroidism. Sequencing was done on a sample of blood.

In nucleotides, the CDR3 is TGTGCCAGCAGTTATCAGGAGCAGTCCACCTTC. This sequence encodes CASSYQEQSTF. This sequence joins TRBV2 and TRBJ1-2; D gene ambiguous. Germline CDR1 SNHLY, CDR2 FYNNEI. Trimming pared 5 bases from V and 13 bases from J, leaving 14 bases between. The CDR3 extends over 11 amino acids. Full variable domain (remainder filled in from reference TRBV2 and TRBJ1-2): EPEVTQTPSHQVTQMGQEVILRCVPISNHLYFYWYRQILGQKVEFLVSFYNNEISEKSEIFDDQFSVERPDGSNFTLKIRSTKLEDSAMYFCASSYQEQSTFGSGTRLTVV.